One and the same sample provided the 7 T cell receptor beta chains below, sequenced in a study of CD8 T cells in Susac syndrome. When the RNA was reverse transcribed, random hexamers were used with an input of roughly 0.45 to 1 ug. MiXCR, applied by TCRdb to the immunoSEQ multiplex PCR reads, yields one record per CDR3 protein. The sample yields about 120,000 distinct CDR3 sequences, around 93% seen once. The source material was CD8+ T cells from PBMCs. These receptors were obtained from a human donor in good health.

This sequence joins TRBV14 and TRBJ2-1; D not resolved. From germline, CDR1 is SGHDN and CDR2 FVKESK. The CDR3 contains 15 residues. With 4 bases removed from V and 0 bases from J, the gap between germline ends came to 10 bases. This CDR3 is CASSPSASSYNEQFF. CDR3 nucleotides: TGTGCCAGCAGCCCGAGCGCGAGCTCCTACAATGAGCAGTTCTTC.

This clonotype was counted a single time. This chain uses TRBV28 with TRBJ1-6; unclear D gene. This CDR3 region has 12 residues. Germline V gene data show CDR1 as MDHEN and CDR2 as SYDVKM. V dropped 3 bases and J dropped 10 bases, with 7 bases sitting between them. This CDR3 reads CASSFGRSPLHF. The CDR3 region has the DNA TGTGCCAGCAGTTTCGGGAGGTCACCCCTCCACTTT.

The chain uses TRBV27 and TRBJ2-5; D gene ambiguous. The V gene's germline CDR1 is MNHEY and CDR2 SMNVEV (reference sequence). The CDR3 sequence is 13 residues long. Trimming removed 0 bases from V and 5 bases from J, with 7 bases in between. The CDR3: CASSLSRRETQYF. The CDR3 bases are TGTGCCAGCAGTTTATCGAGAAGGGAGACCCAGTACTTC.

The chain is built from TRBV28 and TRBJ2-5; 15 positions match TRBD2. Germline assignment: CDR1 MDHEN and CDR2 SYDVKM. The trim removed 5 bases at V and 5 bases at J, leaving 6 bases unmatched. The CDR3 consists of 16 residues. CDR3 DNA sequence: TGTGCCAGCAGTATGGGACTAGCGGGAGGTCGGGAGACCCAGTACTTC. Encoded protein: CASSMGLAGGRETQYF. The full variable domain, in which reference TRBV28 and TRBJ2-5 provide the parts outside the CDR3, is DVKVTQSSRYLVKRTGEKVFLECVQDMDHENMFWYRQDPGLGLRLIYFSYDVKMKEKGDIPEGYSVSREKKERFSLILESASTNQTSMYLCASSMGLAGGRETQYFGPGTRLLVL.

This chain connects TRBV29-1 to TRBJ2-3; D might be TRBD2 (6 bases). The V gene lost 0 bases and the J gene lost 0 bases, with 16 bases spanning the gap. The CDR3 spans 17 residues. Germline loops: CDR1 SQVTM, CDR2 ANQGSEA. CDR3 DNA: TGCAGCGTTGAAGATCCGGGGGACGGATCTAGCACAGATACGCAGTATTTT. As protein: CSVEDPGDGSSTDTQYF.

V gene TRBV7-2 combines with J gene TRBJ2-1, with D unresolved. The V gene's germline CDR1 is SGHTA and CDR2 FQGNSA. This CDR3 has 13 residues. Trimming removed 1 base from V and 6 bases from J, with 7 bases in between. The chain's CDR3 is CASSLDWSNEQFF. The CDR3 DNA reads as TGTGCCAGCAGCTTAGATTGGTCCAATGAGCAGTTCTTC.

The rearrangement links TRBV25-1 to TRBJ2-2; 7 nucleotides align to TRBD1. Germline-derived CDR1 and CDR2 are MGHDK and SYGVNS. J gave up 2 bases and V 8 bases, and 11 bases lay outside the gene matches. The CDR3 has 16 amino acids. For the CDR3, the DNA is TGTGCCAGCTCAGACAGGGTTCTCGCAAACACCGGGGAGCTGTTTTTT. It translates to CASSDRVLANTGELFF.